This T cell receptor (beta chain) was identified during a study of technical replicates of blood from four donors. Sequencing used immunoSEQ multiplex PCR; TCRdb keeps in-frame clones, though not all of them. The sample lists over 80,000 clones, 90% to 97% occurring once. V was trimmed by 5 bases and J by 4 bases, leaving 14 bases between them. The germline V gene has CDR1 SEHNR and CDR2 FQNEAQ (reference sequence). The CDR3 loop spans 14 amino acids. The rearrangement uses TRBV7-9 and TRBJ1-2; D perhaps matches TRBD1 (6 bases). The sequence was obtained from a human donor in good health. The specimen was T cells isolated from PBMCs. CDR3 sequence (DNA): TGTGCCAGCAGCGTTGAGGGGGTCGGCTATGGCTACACCTTC. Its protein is CASSVEGVGYGYTF.